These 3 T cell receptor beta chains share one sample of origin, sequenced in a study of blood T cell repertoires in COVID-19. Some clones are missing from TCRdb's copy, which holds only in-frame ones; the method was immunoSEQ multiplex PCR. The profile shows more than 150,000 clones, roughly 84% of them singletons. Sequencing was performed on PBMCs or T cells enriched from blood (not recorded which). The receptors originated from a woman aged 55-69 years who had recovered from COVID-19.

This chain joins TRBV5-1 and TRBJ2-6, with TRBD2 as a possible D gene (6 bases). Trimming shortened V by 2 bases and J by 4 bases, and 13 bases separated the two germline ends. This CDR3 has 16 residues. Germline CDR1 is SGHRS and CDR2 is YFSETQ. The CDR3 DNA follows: TGCGCCAGCAGCTTTGGAGGGGTACTCGGGGCCAACGTCCTGACTTTC. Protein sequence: CASSFGGVLGANVLTF.

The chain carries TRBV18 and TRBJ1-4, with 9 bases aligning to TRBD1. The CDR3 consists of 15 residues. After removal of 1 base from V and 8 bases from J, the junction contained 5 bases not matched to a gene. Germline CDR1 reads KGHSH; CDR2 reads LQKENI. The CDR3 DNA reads TGTGCCAGCTCACCACGCGGGACAGGGACGGAAAAACTGTTTTTT. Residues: CASSPRGTGTEKLFF. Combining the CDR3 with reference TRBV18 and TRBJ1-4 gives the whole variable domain NAGVMQNPRHLVRRRGQEARLRCSPMKGHSHVYWYRQLPEEGLKFMVYLQKENIIDESGMPKERFSAEFPKEGPSILRIQQVVRGDSAAYFCASSPRGTGTEKLFFGSGTQLSVL.

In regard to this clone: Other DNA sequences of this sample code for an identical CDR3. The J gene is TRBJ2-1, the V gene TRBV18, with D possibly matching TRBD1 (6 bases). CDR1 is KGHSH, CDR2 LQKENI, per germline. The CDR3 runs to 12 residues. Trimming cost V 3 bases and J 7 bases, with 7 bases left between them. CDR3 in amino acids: CASSPQGNEQFF. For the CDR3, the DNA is TGTGCCAGCTCACCGCAGGGGAATGAGCAGTTCTTC.